This note documents a single T cell receptor (beta chain) sequence. Its antigen is currently unknown. Clones were read by immunoSEQ multiplex PCR, and TCRdb kept only the in-frame ones, dropping some. Of fewer than 35,000 clones listed, more than 90% are singletons. The sample is drawn from a study of circulating and synovial CD4+ cells in juvenile arthritis. Study outcomes and limitations: Bulk blood CD4 repertoires were more diverse than these. T cell genome counts differed by at least an order of magnitude between CPL and CD4 samples. Overlap with synovium rose as more T cells were sequenced.

Trimming took off 0 bases at V and 4 bases at J, with 10 bases between the two ends. CDR1 is SGDLS and CDR2 is YYNGEE in the germline V gene. This CDR3 is 14 amino acids long. The chain joins TRBV9 to TRBJ1-1, with D perhaps TRBD1 (5 bases). This TCR was sampled from a human donor with juvenile idiopathic arthritis. Specimen: CD4+ T cells from blood. CDR3 DNA: TGTGCCAGCAGCGTAGTGCTTAGGGGCACTGAAGCTTTCTTT. Its translation is CASSVVLRGTEAFF.